This is a list of T cell receptor beta chains from one sample in a study of T cell repertoires and HLA-DP antigens. Their recognized antigens are unknown. Profiling relied on immunoSEQ multiplex PCR, and the TCRdb table lists in-frame clones only, not all of them. The data hold tens of thousands of clones, with around three quarters observed a single time. Sequencing was carried out using CD4+ T cells from PBMCs. Receptor source: a man between 60 and 75 years old in good health and CMV-seronegative. The CDR3 runs from the conserved cysteine through the conserved F or W. A D gene is named only where the DNA matches it firmly. Clone size, where shown, is once, few, many, or a class for clones that have expanded.

j_gene,d_gene,v_gene,abundance,CDR3nt,CDR3aa
TRBJ1-5,NA,TRBV19,NA,TGTGCCAGTAGTATAGAGGGGCAGGGTTACCAGCCCCAGCATTTT,CASSIEGQGYQPQHF
TRBJ1-3,NA,TRBV4-1,few,TGCGCCAGCAGCCAAGATTCGTTAGGCAGAGGAAACACCATATATTTT,CASSQDSLGRGNTIYF
TRBJ2-2,NA,TRBV9,NA,TGTGCCAGCAGCGTAGATCCGGGGAGTACCGGGGAGCTGTTTTTT,CASSVDPGSTGELFF
TRBJ1-2,TRBD1,TRBV6-1,NA,TGTGCCAGCAGCCCGGACAGGGGGGCGGGCTACACCTTC,CASSPDRGAGYTF
TRBJ1-1,NA,TRBV4-1,NA,TGCGCCAGCAGCCAACCCCACCCCCGGACAGCGAACACTGAAGCTTTCTTT,CASSQPHPRTANTEAFF
TRBJ1-6,NA,TRBV18,once,TGTGCCAGCTCACCGTCGACAGGCACGGATTCACCCCTCCACTTT,CASSPSTGTDSPLHF
TRBJ2-1,NA,TRBV11-3,NA,TGTGCCAGCAGCACCCCACCGTCCCACAATGAGCAGTTCTTC,CASSTPPSHNEQFF
TRBJ2-5,TRBD1,TRBV28,NA,TGTGCCAGCAGTTCACGACAGGGGATGGAGACCCAGTACTTC,CASSSRQGMETQYF
TRBJ2-2,TRBD2,TRBV4-3,NA,TGCGCCAGCAGCCAAGAACCAGCGGGAGGGCTCAGGGGCGGGGAGCTGTTTTTT,CASSQEPAGGLRGGELFF
TRBJ2-1,TRBD2,TRBV5-6,NA,TGTGCCAGCAGCTTGCTTTCGCGGGAGGGTGGTGAGCAGTTCTTC,CASSLLSREGGEQFF
TRBJ1-1,NA,TRBV30,once,TGTGCCTGGACCAGAGTTGGTACGAACACTGAAGCTTTCTTT,CAWTRVGTNTEAFF
TRBJ2-5,NA,TRBV2,NA,TGTGCCAGCAGGGAAGTGGACCTGTCGGAGACCCAGTACTTC,CASREVDLSETQYF
TRBJ2-3,NA,TRBV7-8,NA,TGTGCCAGCAGCGCTAGGGGGGACGCGGCGGGCACAGATACGCAGTATTTT,CASSARGDAAGTDTQYF
TRBJ1-4,NA,TRBV27,NA,TGTGCCAGCAGTTTATCTTGGAGAGATAATGAAAAACTGTTTTTT,CASSLSWRDNEKLFF
TRBJ1-1,NA,TRBV5-4,NA,TGTGCCAGCAGCTTCGGTAGGGGGGGAAACACTGAAGCTTTCTTT,CASSFGRGGNTEAFF
TRBJ1-5,NA,TRBV5-1,NA,TGCGCCAGCAGCTTGGGGTGGGGGCTGGAGCCCCAGCATTTT,CASSLGWGLEPQHF
TRBJ1-2,NA,TRBV6-6,NA,TGTGCCAGCAGTTCAACAGGGTCTAACGGCTACACCTTC,CASSSTGSNGYTF
TRBJ1-1,TRBD1,TRBV6-1,NA,TGTGCCAGCAGTACCTCCCCGGGACAGGTAGCAACCTTT,CASSTSPGQVATF
TRBJ1-2,TRBD1,TRBV27,NA,TGTGCCAGCAGCGTCCAGGGGGGGTATGGCTACACCTTC,CASSVQGGYGYTF
TRBJ1-1,NA,TRBV19,NA,TGTGCCAGTAGTGCGGGTCGAGGCACTGAAGCTTTCTTT,CASSAGRGTEAFF
TRBJ2-1,TRBD1,TRBV11-3,NA,TGTGCCAGCAGCAGAGGACAGGGGAATGAGCAGTTCTTC,CASSRGQGNEQFF
TRBJ2-2,NA,TRBV5-6,NA,TGTGCCAGCAGCTTAGGTCTTGTGCAGGACACCGGGGAGCTGTTTTTT,CASSLGLVQDTGELFF
TRBJ2-1,NA,TRBV29-1,NA,TGCAGCGTGACGGGAGTTCACAATGAGCAGTTCTTC,CSVTGVHNEQFF
TRBJ2-1,NA,TRBV5-3,NA,TGTGCCAGAAGCTTGGTGATAGGGTACAAGTGTTACAATGAGCAGTTCTTC,CARSLVIGYKCYNEQFF
TRBJ2-1,NA,TRBV6-5,few,TGTGCCAGCAGTTACCTCGGGGTCTCCTACAATGAGCAGTTCTTC,CASSYLGVSYNEQFF
TRBJ2-2,TRBD1,TRBV4-2,NA,TGTGCCAGCAGCAAGAGGGACAGGGACACCGGGGAGCTGTTTTTT,CASSKRDRDTGELFF
TRBJ2-7,TRBD2,TRBV19,NA,TGTGCCAGTAGTATAGATGGGACTAGCGGCTACGAGCAGTACTTC,CASSIDGTSGYEQYF
TRBJ2-5,TRBD2,TRBV7-2,NA,TGTGCCAGCAGCCAAGGACTAGCGTCACAGACCCAGTACTTC,CASSQGLASQTQYF
TRBJ2-7,NA,TRBV7-7,NA,TGTGCCAGCAGCTTAGGACCTACCTTCGGGGAGCAGTACTTC,CASSLGPTFGEQYF
TRBJ2-1,TRBD1,TRBV7-2,NA,TGTGCCAGCAGCTTGTCCGGGACAGGGGGTCGGGAGCAGTTCTTC,CASSLSGTGGREQFF
TRBJ1-2,NA,TRBV7-9,once,TGTGCCAGCAGATTAGATAAGGACAGTCCCCAGCACGGCTACACCTTC,CASRLDKDSPQHGYTF
TRBJ1-1,NA,TRBV11-2,NA,TGTGCCAGCAGCTTAGGGTGGGCAGAAGCTTTCTTT,CASSLGWAEAFF
TRBJ1-4,NA,TRBV11-2,NA,TGTGCCAGCAGCTCCGAGGGTGCAACTAATGAAAAACTGTTTTTT,CASSSEGATNEKLFF
TRBJ2-5,NA,TRBV5-1,few,TGCGCCAGCAGCTTGGGCTCTGGCGGGGCCTACCAAGAGACCCAGTACTTC,CASSLGSGGAYQETQYF